The clone carrying this TCR beta chain was observed a handful of times. Its antigen is as yet unknown. From RNA transcripts, TCR beta CDR3 regions were amplified. When the TCR CDR3 underwent first-round RT-PCR, the HTBI primer set was used. TCRdb reanalysed the multiplex PCR reads using MiXCR and keeps one entry per CDR3 protein. The profile shows hundreds of thousands of distinct CDR3 sequences, 15% to 20% of them singletons. CDR3 size: 14 residues. CDR1 is LNHNV and CDR2 is YYDKDF in the germline V gene (reference sequence). The V end lost 3 bases, the J end lost 2 bases, and 10 bases lay between the germline ends. This sample was taken from a study of T cells in Graves' hyperthyroidism and ophthalmopathy. General study findings and limits: Researchers report that a 13 V-J model separated ophthalmopathy from stable hyperthyroidism. Clonotypes that were expanded in thyroid above 0.001 mostly appeared in blood too.

No ophthalmopathy progression within 18 months constituted stable Graves' hyperthyroidism. PBMCs stemmed from less than 13 ml fresh peripheral blood. The sample was blood. The V and J genes are TRBV15 and TRBJ1-2; D ambiguous. This TCR was sampled from a woman in her 30s with Graves' hyperthyroidism. DNA of the CDR3: TGTGCCACCAGCAGGTCAAATCGGAACTATGGCTACACCTTC. Translating it yields CATSRSNRNYGYTF.